These 2 T cell receptor beta chains came from one sample sequenced in a study of T cell changes during pregnancy in multiple sclerosis (dated by TCRdb to the late 2010s). Libraries were made using the immunoSEQ multiplex PCR assay. Sourced from immuneACCESS, this table was stored by TCRdb with only in-frame sequences that have V and J called. A share of the clones is absent; for the studies checked, an unresolved V gene accounts for under half, and the remainder has no known explanation. In all, the sample holds tens of thousands of clones, and about 92% of those were seen once. The ten biggest clones cover around 0.67% of the sample. Material: CD4+ T cells from peripheral blood mononuclear cells, obtained in the first trimester of pregnancy. The receptors stem from a female donor with multiple sclerosis, enrolled in a pregnancy study.

The chain is built from TRBV10-1 and TRBJ1-2, with D perhaps TRBD1 (5 bases). V was shortened by 4 bases and J by 2 bases, with 8 bases between the two germline ends. CDR1 is WNHNN and CDR2 is SYGVQD in the germline V gene (reference sequence). This CDR3 is built from 13 residues. The DNA for the CDR3 is TGCGCCAGCAGTGCAGGGATCAACTATGGCTACACCTTC. Its translation is CASSAGINYGYTF.

The chain carries TRBV9 and TRBJ1-2; no firm D call. The ends were cut back, 3 bases at V and 7 bases at J, with 7 bases in the middle. CDR1 is SGDLS, CDR2 YYNGEE, per germline. CDR3 length equals 11 residues. The CDR3 DNA sequence: TGTGCCAGCAGCGACAAAAGTGGCTACACCTTC. Translating it yields CASSDKSGYTF.